Included here is one T cell receptor (beta chain) sequence, with context. Its antigen is unidentified. PCR used 60 Vbeta primers and 13 Jbeta primers. Some clones are missing from TCRdb's copy, which holds only in-frame ones; the method was immunoSEQ multiplex PCR. This table has under 250,000 clones, approximately 83% appearing once. V trimming: 3 bases; J trimming: 4 bases; junction bases outside the gene matches: 7. Germline loops: CDR1 SGDLS, CDR2 YYNGEE. CDR3 length equals 15 residues. This sample stems from a study of cytomegalovirus exposure and HLA in healthy donors. About the research overall: Clustering assigned 70% to 85% of the roughly 380 genotyped donors to the Caucasian-associated ancestry cluster. General study results and limits: Later analysis demonstrated an association between a missense DCLRE1C variant and TCR beta V- and J-gene trimming.

The rearrangement joins TRBV9 to TRBJ2-7; 10 bases are shared with TRBD2. Sequenced input: PBMCs. The TCR was taken from a woman between 50 and 59 years old in good health and CMV-seropositive. The CDR3 DNA follows: TGTGCCAGCAGCGCTTTAGCGGGGGGACAATACGAGCAGTACTTC. Translation: CASSALAGGQYEQYF.